Below are 11 T cell receptor beta chains sequenced from a single sample in a study of T cell responses to AZD1222 COVID-19 vaccine. The assay was immunoSEQ multiplex PCR, and TCRdb's table has in-frame clones only and misses some. The sample shows some 64,000 clones, roughly 87% of them seen only once. The source was peripheral blood, collected on day 0 of AZD1222 vaccination. The receptors come from an adult in good health.

This sequence joins TRBV4-3 and TRBJ2-3; no definite D call. CDR3 length equals 15 residues. Per the germline V gene, CDR1 is LGHNA and CDR2 is YSLEER. With 0 bases removed from V and 3 bases from J, the gap between germline ends came to 10 bases. The CDR3 reads CASSQEAALTDTQYF. The CDR3 DNA reads TGCGCCAGCAGCCAAGAGGCAGCGTTGACAGATACGCAGTATTTT.

The J gene is TRBJ1-3, the V gene TRBV21-1; TRBD1, the D gene given by the table, was not confirmed from the DNA. TRBV21-1 is marked as a pseudogene. The CDR3 is 16 amino acids. CDR3 sequence (DNA): TGTGCCAGCAGCAAAGCGCTCCAGGTAAGGGGAAACACCATATATTTT. Translated, it gives CASSKALQVRGNTIYF.

This chain connects TRBV5-6 to TRBJ1-1, with 7 bases fitting TRBD1. CDR1 and CDR2 (germline): SGHDT, YYEEEE. The CDR3 is 15 residues long. The V segment lost 4 bases and the J segment 4 bases; nucleotides outside the gene matches: 10. The CDR3 nucleotides read TGTGCCAGCAGCGCCCCCTGGCCAGGGGGCACTGAAGCTTTCTTT. This encodes CASSAPWPGGTEAFF.

The chain has TRBV6-2 or TRBV6-3 and TRBJ2-2; the D is unclear. The CDR3 consists of 15 residues. The V and J ends lost 2 bases and 2 bases respectively, with 9 bases between them. From germline, CDR1 is MNHEY and CDR2 SVGEGT. The CDR3 is CASSYGDHNTGELFF. The CDR3 nucleotides read TGTGCCAGCAGTTACGGAGACCATAACACCGGGGAGCTGTTTTTT.

The rearrangement links TRBV30 to TRBJ1-4; D is ambiguous. The CDR3 loop spans 15 amino acids. Between the trimmed V and J ends, which lost 3 bases and 1 base, there was a span of 12 bases. Per germline, CDR1 GTSNPN and CDR2 SVGIG (reference sequence). CDR3 sequence (DNA): TGTGCCTGGAGGCCTCCGGGAGGAACTAATGAAAAACTGTTTTTT. Residues: CAWRPPGGTNEKLFF.

The genes are TRBV12-3 or TRBV12-4 and TRBJ2-2; D is uncertain. The CDR3 has 13 residues. V was clipped by 1 base and J by 6 bases, with 6 bases between them. The CDR3 DNA is TGTGCCAGCAGTTTAGGAGCCCCCGGGGAGCTGTTTTTT. Translation: CASSLGAPGELFF.

CDR3 sequence: CASSPLQGATDTQYF. The CDR3 DNA follows: TGTGCCAGCTCACCTCTACAGGGGGCAACAGATACGCAGTATTTT. The rearrangement joins TRBV18 to TRBJ2-3, with 9 bases lining up with TRBD1. The CDR3 runs to 15 residues. V was pared by 3 bases and J by 3 bases, with 4 bases of the junction left unmatched. Germline CDR1 is KGHSH and CDR2 is LQKENI.

V is TRBV4-1 and J is TRBJ1-4, with unresolved D. With 3 bases removed from V and 7 bases from J, the gap between germline ends came to 9 bases. The CDR3 loop spans 13 amino acids. CDR1 and CDR2 from the germline V gene are MGHRA and YSYEKL. This chain's CDR3 is CASSHPGGEKLFF. The CDR3 nucleotides are TGCGCCAGCAGCCACCCCGGTGGTGAAAAACTGTTTTTT.

The V gene is TRBV19, the J gene TRBJ1-2; D ambiguous. The V end lost 11 bases, the J end lost 0 bases, and 13 bases lay between the germline ends. The CDR3 spans 13 residues. CDR1 is LNHDA, CDR2 SQIVND, per germline (reference sequence). The chain's CDR3 is CAARQAPNYGYTF. The CDR3 region has the DNA TGTGCCGCCCGCCAGGCCCCTAACTATGGCTACACCTTC.

This chain connects TRBV6-1 to TRBJ1-6; D call uncertain. Trimming stripped 2 bases from V and 11 bases from J, with 4 bases between. The CDR3 totals 11 residues. Germline assignment: CDR1 MNHNS and CDR2 SASEGT. CDR3 in DNA: TGTGCCAGCAGTGAATTAGCACCCCTCCACTTT. Translating it yields CASSELAPLHF.

V and J are TRBV20-1 and TRBJ2-5; D not resolved. Germline loops: CDR1 DFQATT, CDR2 SNEGSKA (reference sequence). The CDR3 covers 13 residues. The V gene lost 3 bases and the J gene lost 2 bases, with 10 bases spanning the gap. CDR3 in DNA: TGCAGTGCTAGTTTGGTTAGACAAGAGACCCAGTACTTC. Its translation is CSASLVRQETQYF.